This T cell receptor beta chain was captured by sequencing in a study of cytomegalovirus exposure and HLA in healthy donors. It was with 60 Vbeta and 13 Jbeta primers that the PCR ran. The table came from immunoSEQ multiplex PCR; TCRdb's copy has only in-frame clones and leaves some out. The sample consists of around 190,000 clones, less than 80% of them appearing once. This clone turned up a few times. V gave up 5 bases and J gave up 3 bases, with 11 bases separating them. Looked up from germline, CDR1 is LNHDA and CDR2 is SQIVND (reference sequence). This CDR3 is 13 amino acids long. Sequencing was performed on PBMCs. This clonotype was obtained from a woman in her 30s in good health and CMV-seropositive. This sequence joins TRBV19 and TRBJ2-7, with D possibly TRBD1 on 5 matching bases. The CDR3: CASSPTDNYEQYF. The CDR3 DNA sequence: TGTGCCAGTAGTCCAACGGACAACTACGAGCAGTACTTC.